These T cell receptor beta chains were read from a single sample in a study of CD8 T cells in Susac syndrome. TCRdb reanalysed the immunoSEQ multiplex PCR reads using MiXCR and keeps one entry per CDR3 protein. The sample holds about 100,000 distinct CDR3 sequences; roughly 96% are singletons and the top ten take 0.3%. The sample taken for sequencing was CD8+ T cells from PBMCs. These receptors all come from a human donor with Susac syndrome. The conserved cysteine and the conserved F or W are not part of the CDR3 here. Each record gives: V gene, CDR3 length, D gene, J gene, CDR3 protein. The D gene is left open where the match is weak.

TRBV4-1	13	TRBD1	TRBJ1-6	ASSPEGQPNSPLH
TRBV25-1	11	-	TRBJ2-5	ASTPWAEETQY
TRBV7-6	10	TRBD1	TRBJ2-1	ASSSGTDEQF
TRBV14	12	-	TRBJ1-3	ASSHPISGNTIY
TRBV4-1	12	-	TRBJ2-2	ASSQNSGTGELF
TRBV18	11	-	TRBJ1-1	ASSPTGLTEAF
TRBV29-1	11	TRBD1	TRBJ1-4	SVGQGAGEKLF
TRBV19	12	TRBD1	TRBJ1-2	ASSLGQGDYGYT
TRBV4-2	12	-	TRBJ2-7	ASSPVQDSLEQY
TRBV29-1	9	-	TRBJ1-1	SSRVYTEAF
TRBV9	10	-	TRBJ1-4	ASSTGRGKLF
TRBV5-1	16	TRBD2	TRBJ2-1	ASSWGGLAADSYNEQF
TRBV7-9	11	-	TRBJ2-7	ASSSLDSHEQY
TRBV7-3	12	-	TRBJ2-7	ASSLTAHSYEQY
TRBV27	12	-	TRBJ1-5	ASSFAVSNQPQH
TRBV9	11	-	TRBJ1-2	ASSVESSGGYT
TRBV9	14	-	TRBJ2-2	ASSVEITGNTGELF
TRBV7-6	12	TRBD1	TRBJ2-7	ASSPNTGAYEQY
TRBV20-1	14	-	TRBJ2-3	SARDGRSVITDTQY
TRBV18	11	-	TRBJ1-1	ASSGSKNTEAF
TRBV2	12	-	TRBJ2-2	ASPRAGESGELF
TRBV3-1	12	-	TRBJ1-5	ASSQFPGPVPQH
TRBV29-1	12	-	TRBJ2-2	SVDEGYGSGELF
TRBV5-6	10	-	TRBJ2-1	ASSLGAREQF
TRBV27	15	TRBD2	TRBJ2-1	ASSPRAREGPPREQF
TRBV12-3/TRBV12-4	9	-	TRBJ1-2	ASSLGSDYT
TRBV4-1	14	-	TRBJ1-5	ASSQREGVVNQPQH
TRBV29-1	12	-	TRBJ2-7	SARRGGPPYEQY
TRBV6-6	10	-	TRBJ2-7	ASTSRSYEQY
TRBV5-1	11	-	TRBJ2-7	ASSLETPYEQY
TRBV29-1	10	TRBD1	TRBJ2-7	SVGTGTNEQY
TRBV19	10	-	TRBJ2-2	ATEASTGELF
TRBV11-2	13	TRBD2	TRBJ2-2	ASRPGGADTGELF
TRBV12-3/TRBV12-4	12	TRBD1	TRBJ1-1	ASSLAGQGRLAF
TRBV27	11	-	TRBJ2-5	ASSLWAKETQY
TRBV3-1	14	-	TRBJ1-6	ASSPNDRRRLTPLH
TRBV7-2	10	-	TRBJ2-1	ASSPGRNEQF
TRBV14	10	-	TRBJ2-1	ASSLATYEQF
TRBV29-1	13	-	TRBJ2-4	SVEYGAPSGNIQY